Included here is one TCR beta chain sequence, with context. No antigen is known for it. One end of the junction fails to match germline, which may point to a read error. The collaborating institutions used their own protocols to collect whole blood in K2EDTA tubes. For TCRbeta analysis, collaborator samples were shipped as frozen whole blood, as isolated PBMCs, or as DNA extracted from either sample type. From the cysteine through the phenylalanine, the CDR3 covers 16 amino acids. This entry keeps only the CDR3 DNA: 48 bases, framed from base 1. The germline V gene specifies SGHRS as CDR1 and YFSETQ as CDR2. These data come from a study of blood T cell repertoires in COVID-19 (dated by TCRdb to about 2020). Regarding the research as a whole: The collaborator samples originated in the United States, Italy and Spain and spanned the acute and convalescent phases of COVID-19. The repertoires were made available in a free public database intended to serve as a resource for research on the immune response to SARS-CoV-2. Nearly every sample came with metadata listing a de-identified subject ID, COVID-19 status, age in years and sex. The prospective study material was composed of cDNA or gDNA derived from T cells, B-cell-depleted T cells, or PBMCs. The dataset comprised deeply sampled blood TCRbeta repertoires from subjects exposed to, actively infected with, or recovered from COVID-19. HLA class I and class II types, where available, came from metadata supplied by the sample provider rather than from assay-based typing. Samples were obtained from the ongoing ImmuneRACE study (first 160 participants) and from 1,254 subjects provided by 6 global collaborators.

TCRbeta CDR3 regions were amplified from genomic DNA by means of the immunoSEQ Assay, a bias-controlled multiplex PCR. Processing in the source paper ran as follows. Nucleated cell counts per sample were estimated from amplification of reference gene primers within the assay. To quantify the absolute abundance of each unique TCRbeta CDR3 rearrangement, sequence reads were collapsed and filtered. For each sample, productive Simpson clonality was calculated as the square root of Simpson's diversity index across productive rearrangements. The clones in this table, taken by TCRdb from immuneACCESS, are in-frame only. Not every clone is retained; where verified, under half of the shortfall comes from an unresolved V gene, and the cause of the rest is unknown. The V and J calls and clone size are taken from that table; D and trimming were inferred from the DNA. This sample gives 200,000 to 300,000 clones in total; around 85% of them show up just once. 6% to 7% of the sample is held by the ten biggest clonotypes.

On the study overall, not on this receptor specifically: The amount of clinical and demographic metadata varied by source and participant and was provided uncurated.

Specimen: peripheral blood. The TCR comes from an older woman with active or convalescent COVID-19. The chain was built from TRBV5-1 and TRBJ2-3; 9 bases in between match TRBD2. Here is the DNA: TGCGCCCGCAGGAACCGCCGGGGCGGGGGGGCAGATACGCAGTATTTT. This yields the protein CARRNRRGGGADTQYF.